These 2 T cell receptor beta chains were sequenced from one sample in a study of siplizumab effects on memory and regulatory T cells. Profiling relied on immunoSEQ multiplex PCR, and the TCRdb table lists in-frame clones only, not all of them. The top ten clones hold 0.64% of a sample with tens of thousands of clones, about 97% of them seen once. Sequenced: naive CD4+ T cells sorted from blood. Receptor source: a human donor in good health.

The V and J genes are TRBV5-1 and TRBJ2-5; D possibly uses TRBD1 or TRBD2 (5 bases each). CDR1 and CDR2 (germline): SGHRS, YFSETQ. V lost 4 bases to trimming and J lost 4 bases, with 17 bases between them. The CDR3 is made up of 15 amino acids. CDR3 coding DNA: TGCGCCAGCAGCAAGGACCCGACGAGGGGAGAGACCCAGTACTTC. Its translation: CASSKDPTRGETQYF.

V gene TRBV7-9 combines with J gene TRBJ1-5, with D uncertain. CDR3 length: 15 residues. The germline V and J ends were trimmed by 1 base and 0 bases, with 7 bases remaining between them. Germline loops: CDR1 SEHNR, CDR2 FQNEAQ (reference sequence). The CDR3, as DNA: TGTGCCAGCAGCTTAGGGGGAGTTAGCAATCAGCCCCAGCATTTT. It specifies CASSLGGVSNQPQHF.